The 15 T cell receptor beta chains below all came from one sample that was sequenced in a study of regulatory T cells in long-lasting Graves disease. Construction of TCR beta libraries relied on iRepertoire HTBI primers and on Arm-PCR targeting CDR3 regions. TCRdb passed the multiplex PCR reads through MiXCR, listing each CDR3 protein once. The table has under 500,000 distinct CDR3 sequences, about 16% seen once. Time point of the sample: newly diagnosed GD, antithyroid drugs for less than 3 months. The TCR library was made from RNA extracted from PBMCs. Separately, the same data were catalogued under a study of T cells in Graves' hyperthyroidism and ophthalmopathy.

The sample in question was peripheral blood mononuclear cells (PBMCs), obtained at new diagnosis, from a patient treated with antithyroid drugs. All receptors derive from a woman aged 25 to 39 with Graves disease.

The sample holds a few counts of this clonotype. The rearrangement joins TRBV5-5 to TRBJ2-1; D gene ambiguous. Germline-derived CDR1 and CDR2 are SGHKS and YYEKEE (reference sequence). Trimming took 0 bases from V and 4 from J, leaving 8 bases between them. CDR3 size: 14 residues. The CDR3 here is CASSLGYGYNEQFF. In nucleotides, the CDR3 is TGTGCCAGCAGCTTGGGGTACGGATACAATGAGCAGTTCTTC.

CDR3 coding DNA: TGTGCCAGCAGTCGGCGGACAGGGGGCGCATCGAACACTGAAGCTTTCTTT. It yields the protein CASSRRTGGASNTEAFF. The J gene is TRBJ1-1, the V gene TRBV6-2 or TRBV6-3; TRBD1 agrees at 11 bases. The V gene's germline CDR1 is MNHEY and CDR2 SVGEGT. There are 17 residues in the CDR3. The ends lost 5 bases at V and 1 base at J; junction bases unmatched: 9.

This clonotype was seen a few times. This chain links TRBV2 with TRBJ1-6; 7 nucleotides agree with TRBD1. Germline V gene lookup returns CDR1 SNHLY and CDR2 FYNNEI. Trimming cost V 7 bases and J 9 bases; bases outside gene matches: 6. CDR3 length equals 13 residues. CDR3 DNA: TGTGCCAGCAACCGGGACAGAAGTTCACCCCTCCACTTT. As protein: CASNRDRSSPLHF.

This chain joins TRBV7-8 and TRBJ1-1; D not certain. The CDR3 runs 12 residues. V was trimmed by 0 bases and J by 6 bases, leaving 5 bases between them. From germline, CDR1 is SGHVS and CDR2 FQNEAQ. The CDR3 sequence is CASSLATAEAFF. The CDR3 DNA follows: TGTGCCAGCAGCTTAGCGACCGCTGAAGCTTTCTTT.

This clonotype came up many times. V is TRBV3-1 and J is TRBJ1-1, with 7 positions matching TRBD1. The germline V gene encodes CDR1 LGHDT and CDR2 YNNKEL (reference sequence). This CDR3 is built from 14 residues. V trimming: 3 bases; J trimming: 9 bases; junction bases outside the gene matches: 10. The CDR3, as DNA: TGTGCCAGCAGCCAGCCTCGACAGGGTGGGCAAGCTTTCTTT. Translating gives CASSQPRQGGQAFF.

The chain has TRBV4-3 and TRBJ1-2; a possible D gene is TRBD1 (6 bases). Trimming removed 1 base at V and 3 bases at J, with 12 bases between. CDR1 LGHNA and CDR2 YSLEER come from the germline V gene. The CDR3 is 15 residues long. CDR3 loop: CASSQAGAQHYGYTF. The CDR3 coding sequence is TGCGCCAGCAGCCAAGCAGGGGCCCAGCACTATGGCTACACCTTC.

This clonotype came up many times. The gene calls are TRBV20-1 and TRBJ2-3; D may match TRBD1 or TRBD2 (5 bases each). CDR1 and CDR2 from the germline V gene are DFQATT and SNEGSKA (reference sequence). This CDR3 is 14 amino acids long. The V end lost 2 bases, the J end lost 2 bases, and 11 bases lay between the germline ends. The CDR3 is CSARRDPDTDTQYF. The CDR3 nucleotides read TGCAGTGCTAGAAGGGACCCTGACACAGATACGCAGTATTTT.

The rearrangement joins TRBV12-5 to TRBJ2-2; possibly TRBD1 for D (6 bases). Germline assignment: CDR1 LGHNT and CDR2 FRNRAP. Trimming shortened V by 3 bases and J by 8 bases, and 7 bases separated the two germline ends. This CDR3 spans 12 amino acids. The CDR3 reads CASGLGTGELFF. The CDR3 DNA reads as TGTGCTAGTGGTTTAGGGACAGGGGAGCTGTTTTTT.

In its sample, this clonotype was seen many times. The chain joins TRBV15 to TRBJ2-3; 10 bases align to TRBD2. J lost 3 bases, V lost 4 bases, and 13 bases had no gene match. The CDR3 has 18 residues. Germline CDR1 and CDR2: LNHNV and YYDKDF (reference sequence). CDR3 sequence: CATSTLSRASGRTDTQYF. The DNA for the CDR3 is TGTGCCACCAGCACCCTCTCCCGGGCTAGCGGGAGAACAGATACGCAGTATTTT.

The chain couples TRBV27 to TRBJ1-1, with D possibly being TRBD1 (5 bases). V was pared by 5 bases and J by 3 bases, with 13 bases between. Germline V lookup: CDR1 MNHEY, CDR2 SMNVEV (reference sequence). The CDR3 has 14 amino acids. The CDR3 DNA is TGTGCCAGCAGTCTCCGGGGGAGGGACACTGAAGCTTTCTTT. This gives the protein CASSLRGRDTEAFF.

J is TRBJ1-1 and V is TRBV30; D gene uncertain. Trimming removed 0 bases from V and 3 bases from J, with 8 bases in between. The germline V gene has CDR1 GTSNPN and CDR2 SVGIG (reference sequence). This CDR3 region has 13 residues. The CDR3 region has the DNA TGTGCCTGGAGTGTACGTTTGGACACTGAAGCTTTCTTT. It translates to CAWSVRLDTEAFF. Full variable domain (missing parts from reference TRBV30 and TRBJ1-1): SQTIHQWPATLVQPVGSPLSLECTVEGTSNPNLYWYRQAAGRGLQLLFYSVGIGQISSEVPQNLSASRPQDRQFILSSKKLLLSDSGFYLCAWSVRLDTEAFFGQGTRLTVV.

The chain is built from TRBV15 and TRBJ2-2; 14 bases match TRBD2. Germline V gene sequence: CDR1 LNHNV, CDR2 YYDKDF (reference sequence). Trimming took 0 bases from V and 8 from J; bases not matched to a gene: 2. This CDR3 contains 16 residues. As DNA, the CDR3 is TGTGCCACCAGCAGAGAGGGACTAGCGGGAGCTGGGGAGCTGTTTTTT. It specifies CATSREGLAGAGELFF.

There are many counts of this clonotype. The chain is built from TRBV7-3 and TRBJ2-3; 9 positions agree with TRBD1. The CDR3 extends over 15 amino acids. Germline CDR1 is SGHTA and CDR2 is FQGTGA. The J segment lost 1 base and the V segment lost 7 bases, leaving 6 bases of the junction unmatched. DNA of the CDR3: TGTGCCAGCACCCAGGACAGGGGAGGCACAGATACGCAGTATTTT. This sequence encodes CASTQDRGGTDTQYF.

This clonotype was observed at least ten times. V and J are TRBV27 and TRBJ2-1; D gene uncertain. Germline CDR1 is MNHEY and CDR2 is SMNVEV (reference sequence). V lost 3 bases, J lost 4 bases, and 7 bases lay in between. The CDR3 is 13 residues long. CDR3 coding DNA: TGTGCCAGCAGTTTGACTCCATACAATGAGCAGTTCTTC. Translation: CASSLTPYNEQFF.

The gene calls are TRBV14 and TRBJ1-3; D not resolved. The length of the CDR3 is 14 residues. Germline values: CDR1 SGHDN, CDR2 FVKESK. Trimming cost V 1 base and J 3 bases, with 7 bases left between them. The CDR3 sequence is CASSQGSGGNTIYF. CDR3 nucleotides: TGTGCCAGCAGCCAAGGGTCTGGTGGAAACACCATATATTTT.